These 14 T cell receptor beta chains came from one sample sequenced in a study of T cell repertoires in cytomegalovirus infection (dated by TCRdb to the late 2010s). These reads were obtained on an Illumina HiSeq 1500. TCRdb reprocessing: public reads trimmed at Q25 with fastp, clones called with MiXCR, in-frame beta chains kept. Rows with one shared CDR3 protein collapse into an entry with the most common genes and DNA. This sample comprises a few hundred thousand distinct CDR3 sequences, 17% of them detected only once. Around 12% of the sample comes from the top ten. What was sequenced was PBMCs. The receptors originated from a human donor in good health (CMV status not recorded). Some clones in this sample may be carry-over from other donors' samples.

Comments on this clonotype: One base away lies a much larger clone, so this may be a sequencing read error. The V call is TRBV6-5, the J call TRBJ1-1; TRBD1 is a possible D gene (6 bases). This CDR3 is built from 16 residues. V shed 10 bases and J shed 0 bases, with 21 bases lying between them. CDR1 is MNHEY, CDR2 SVGAGI, per germline. This CDR3 reads CANSRGGYRMNTEAFF. For the CDR3, the DNA is TGTGCCAACAGCAGGGGAGGGTACCGCATGAACACTGAAGCTTTCTTT.

Many counts were recorded for this clonotype. This chain connects TRBV7-6 to TRBJ2-2; 12 bases map to TRBD2. J was trimmed by 4 bases and V by 5 bases; bases with no gene match: 2. The CDR3 covers 15 residues. CDR1 SGHVS and CDR2 FNYEAQ come from the germline V gene. CDR3 coding DNA: TGTGCCAGCAGCGAACTAGCGGGGGGCACCGGGGAGCTGTTTTTT. It translates to CASSELAGGTGELFF.

This clonotype was observed a few times. The chain recombines TRBV12-3 or TRBV12-4 with TRBJ1-1, with D tentatively TRBD1 (5 bases). Trimming took 6 bases from V and 1 from J, leaving 18 bases between them. This CDR3 has 16 amino acids. CDR3 residues: CASSPRGAVWNTEAFF. The CDR3, as DNA: TGTGCCAGCAGCCCGAGAGGGGCGGTTTGGAACACTGAAGCTTTCTTT.

This clonotype was observed at least ten times. The genes are TRBV7-8 and TRBJ2-7; TRBD1 is a possible D gene (5 bases). This CDR3 spans 14 amino acids. Between the trimmed V and J ends, which lost 2 bases and 9 bases, there was a span of 17 bases. The germline CDR1 and CDR2 sequences are SGHVS and FQNEAQ. The CDR3 DNA reads as TGTGCCAGCAGCTTATGGACAAGGGCTGGCGGGCAGTACTTC. Translation: CASSLWTRAGGQYF.

This clonotype was recorded at least ten times. CDR3 DNA sequence: TGTGCCAGCAGCGAGGACGGGGGACAGGGTTTCTTCGGGGGTGCGAATGAGCAGTTCTTC. Translating it yields CASSEDGGQGFFGGANEQFF. V is TRBV7-2 and J is TRBJ2-1; 9 nucleotides agree with TRBD1. V was clipped by 5 bases and J by 7 bases; unmatched bases: 24. Germline V gene lookup returns CDR1 SGHTA and CDR2 FQGNSA. The CDR3 runs 20 residues. Variable domain in full (rest from reference TRBV7-2 and TRBJ2-1): GAGVSQSPSNKVTEKGKDVELRCDPISGHTALYWYRQSLGQGLEFLIYFQGNSAPDKSGLPSDRFSAERTGGSVSTLTIQRTQQEDSAVYLCASSEDGGQGFFGGANEQFFGPGTRLTVL.

This clonotype was detected many times. The chain couples TRBV12-3 or TRBV12-4 to TRBJ1-5; 10 bases are a match to TRBD1. The CDR3 contains 13 residues. J was trimmed by 5 bases and V by 6 bases; bases with no gene match: 1. This CDR3 is CASRGTGDQPQHF. CDR3 coding DNA: TGTGCCAGCAGGGGGACAGGGGATCAGCCCCAGCATTTT.

This sequence joins TRBV7-9 and TRBJ2-5; the match to TRBD1 covers 9 bases. CDR1 is SEHNR and CDR2 is FQNEAQ in the germline V gene (reference sequence). This CDR3 is built from 15 residues. Trimming removed 8 bases from V and 1 base from J; junction bases left unmatched: 8. DNA for the CDR3: TGTGCCAGCTTCGAACAGGGGGCGGCCCAAGAGACCCAGTACTTC. Translating gives CASFEQGAAQETQYF.

This chain uses TRBV4-1 with TRBJ1-3; TRBD1 matches 8 bases. Germline loops: CDR1 MGHRA, CDR2 YSYEKL. The V gene end was trimmed by 2 bases and the J gene end by 5 bases; junction bases not matched to a gene: 20. This CDR3 is 20 amino acids long. CDR3 region: CASSQWGPRGHPSLRNTIYF. The CDR3 DNA is TGCGCCAGCAGCCAATGGGGTCCCAGGGGGCACCCATCTCTGAGAAACACCATATATTTT.

The chain is built from TRBV18 and TRBJ2-5, with D possibly TRBD2 on 5 matching bases. V lost 1 base and J 5 bases, leaving 8 bases between the germline ends. This CDR3 has 13 residues. Germline V gene lookup returns CDR1 KGHSH and CDR2 LQKENI. The CDR3 loop is CASSPLGMETQYF. In DNA form, the CDR3 reads TGTGCCAGCTCACCACTCGGGATGGAGACCCAGTACTTC.

This clonotype was recorded many times. The chain employs TRBV10-3 and TRBJ1-6; tentative D call: TRBD1 (6 bases). Per germline, CDR1 ENHRY and CDR2 SYGVKD. The length of the CDR3 is 14 residues. V dropped 7 bases and J dropped 7 bases, with 14 bases sitting between them. Here the CDR3 reads CAIIIGQYNSPLHF. The CDR3 DNA is TGTGCCATCATCATAGGACAGTACAATTCACCCCTCCACTTT.

The rearrangement links TRBV7-4 to TRBJ1-4; D uncertain. This CDR3 has 15 residues. Trimming cost V 6 bases and J 0 bases, with 11 bases left between them. Germline lookup yields CDR1 SGHVT and CDR2 SQSDAQ. This CDR3 is CASRPRHSTNEKLFF. In nucleotides, the CDR3 is TGTGCCAGCAGACCAAGACACTCAACTAATGAAAAACTGTTTTTT. The full variable domain, completed using reference TRBV7-4 and TRBJ1-4, is GAGVSQSPRYKVAKRGRDVALRCDSISGHVTLYWYRQTLGQGSEVLTYSQSDAQRDKSGRPSGRFSAERPERSVSTLKIQRTEQGDSAVYLCASRPRHSTNEKLFFGSGTQLSVL.

This rearrangement joins TRBV6-2 or TRBV6-3 to TRBJ2-5; D gene uncertain. Germline values: CDR1 MNHEY, CDR2 SVGEGT. Trimming shortened V by 0 bases and J by 4 bases, and 9 bases separated the two germline ends. The length of the CDR3 is 14 residues. The CDR3 coding sequence is TGTGCCAGCAGTTACTCGAAAGGAGCAGAGACCCAGTACTTC. Encoded protein: CASSYSKGAETQYF.

The chain has TRBV7-9 and TRBJ2-5, with TRBD1 as a possible D gene (6 bases). The CDR3 sequence is 15 residues long. Germline V CDR1 and CDR2: SEHNR, FQNEAQ (reference sequence). V was clipped by 4 bases and J by 5 bases, with 17 bases between them. CDR3 region: CASSSSPGQSETQYF. In DNA, the CDR3 is TGTGCCAGCAGCTCGAGTCCTGGACAGTCCGAGACCCAGTACTTC.

This clonotype occurred a few times. One end of the junction varies from germline; a read error may be responsible. V usage is TRBV7-7 and J usage is TRBJ2-3; possibly TRBD2 for D (5 bases). Germline lookup yields CDR1 SSHAT and CDR2 FNYEAQ (reference sequence). CDR3 length: 14 residues. CDR3 sequence: CASSLEGASDTQYF. The CDR3 coding sequence is TGTGCTAGCAGCTTAGAAGGAGCTAGCGATACGCAGTATTTT.